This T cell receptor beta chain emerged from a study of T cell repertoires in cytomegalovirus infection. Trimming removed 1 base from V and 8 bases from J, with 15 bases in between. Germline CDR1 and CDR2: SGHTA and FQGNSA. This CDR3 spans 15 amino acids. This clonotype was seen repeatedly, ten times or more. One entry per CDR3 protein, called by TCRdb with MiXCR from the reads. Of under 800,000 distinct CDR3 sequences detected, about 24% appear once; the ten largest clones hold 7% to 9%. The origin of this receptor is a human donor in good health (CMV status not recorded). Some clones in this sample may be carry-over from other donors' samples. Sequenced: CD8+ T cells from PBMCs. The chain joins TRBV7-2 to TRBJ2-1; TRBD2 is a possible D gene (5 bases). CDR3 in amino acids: CASSLVGVSWDEQFF. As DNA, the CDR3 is TGTGCCAGCAGCTTAGTCGGGGTATCCTGGGATGAGCAGTTCTTC.